This TCR beta chain was captured by sequencing in a study of blood T cells in healthy people across ages. Through a sample-barcoded 5' primer and a J-beta primer mix, a second PCR was run for roughly 7 to 12 cycles. Each single sample gave us at least 2.5 million CDR3-containing paired-end reads. TCRdb reprocessed the 5' RACE reads via MiXCR and lists one record per CDR3 protein. The sample includes hundreds of thousands of distinct CDR3 sequences, roughly 41% of them seen just once. This clonotype was observed a handful of times. The antigen remains undetermined. The CDR3 totals 14 residues. The germline CDR1 and CDR2 sequences are SQVTM and ANQGSEA. Trimming cost V 3 bases and J 2 bases; bases outside gene matches: 4. Study results and limitations: Unknown donor CMV status possibly confounded expanded clonotype changes.

V is TRBV29-1 and J is TRBJ2-1; 7 bases are a match to TRBD2. Sequencing was performed on blood. The source of this sequence is a woman aged 55-69 years in good health. DNA of the CDR3: TGCAGCGTTGAGGGCGGGAGTCCCTACAATGAGCAGTTCTTC. Protein product: CSVEGGSPYNEQFF.